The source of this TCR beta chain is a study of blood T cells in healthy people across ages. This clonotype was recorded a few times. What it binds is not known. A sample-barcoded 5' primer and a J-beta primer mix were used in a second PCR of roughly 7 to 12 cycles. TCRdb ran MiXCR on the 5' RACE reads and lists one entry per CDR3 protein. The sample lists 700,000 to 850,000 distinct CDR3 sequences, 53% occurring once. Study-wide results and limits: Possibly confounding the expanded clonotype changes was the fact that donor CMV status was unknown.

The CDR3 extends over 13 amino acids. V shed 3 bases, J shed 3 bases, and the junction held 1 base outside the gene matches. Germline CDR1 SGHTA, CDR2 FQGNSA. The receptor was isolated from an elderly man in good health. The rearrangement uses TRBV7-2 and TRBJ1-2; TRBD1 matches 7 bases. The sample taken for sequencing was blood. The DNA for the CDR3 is TGTGCCAGCAGCTTTACAGGGGACTATGGCTACACCTTC. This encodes CASSFTGDYGYTF.